Listed below are T cell receptor beta chains from one sample, sequenced in a study of T cell clones after liver transplantation. Clones were read by immunoSEQ multiplex PCR, and TCRdb kept only the in-frame ones, dropping some. The sample carries 25,000 to 35,000 clones, just under 95% recorded once. Sequenced here: CD8+ T cells from blood, sampled 12 months after liver transplant. Source of these receptors: a human patient who received a liver transplant. Some of the T cells might come from the graft donor. The CDR3 runs from the conserved cysteine through the conserved F or W. The D gene is left open where the match is weak. For some rows the clone size is stated as once, few or many, or as a class when expanded; others skip it.

v_gene: TRBV7-3
j_gene: TRBJ2-7
d_gene: TRBD1
abundance: .
CDR3aa: CASSFGGQGYYEQYF
CDR3nt: TGTGCCAGCAGCTTCGGGGGACAGGGATACTACGAGCAGTACTTC

v_gene: TRBV6-5
j_gene: TRBJ1-2
d_gene: .
abundance: once
CDR3aa: CASRNGGDTNYGYTF
CDR3nt: TGTGCCAGCAGAAACGGGGGGGATACTAACTATGGCTACACCTTC

v_gene: TRBV11-3
j_gene: TRBJ1-2
d_gene: TRBD1
abundance: .
CDR3aa: CASSGGTGAGYGYTF
CDR3nt: TGTGCCAGCAGCGGGGGGACAGGAGCTGGGTATGGCTACACCTTC

v_gene: TRBV7-2
j_gene: TRBJ2-7
d_gene: TRBD2
abundance: .
CDR3aa: CASSPGGLPSSYEQYF
CDR3nt: TGTGCCAGCAGCCCCGGGGGACTACCCAGCTCCTACGAGCAGTACTTC

v_gene: TRBV5-6
j_gene: TRBJ2-1
d_gene: TRBD2
abundance: .
CDR3aa: CASSLTSNLFF
CDR3nt: TGTGCCAGCAGCCTGACTAGCAATCTGTTCTTC

v_gene: TRBV28
j_gene: TRBJ2-1
d_gene: .
abundance: .
CDR3aa: CARAGTEGYNEQFF
CDR3nt: TGTGCCAGGGCGGGGACAGAAGGCTACAATGAGCAGTTCTTC

v_gene: TRBV4-1
j_gene: TRBJ1-1
d_gene: .
abundance: .
CDR3aa: CASSQEQGNTEAFF
CDR3nt: TGCGCCAGCAGCCAAGAACAGGGGAACACTGAAGCTTTCTTT

v_gene: TRBV7-9
j_gene: TRBJ2-1
d_gene: TRBD2
abundance: .
CDR3aa: CASSPTSGSWGNEQFF
CDR3nt: TGTGCCAGCAGCCCAACTAGCGGGAGTTGGGGCAATGAGCAGTTCTTC

v_gene: TRBV7-9
j_gene: TRBJ2-7
d_gene: .
abundance: .
CDR3aa: CASSLGDSHGGIGYEQYF
CDR3nt: TGTGCCAGCAGCTTGGGGGATAGTCACGGCGGGATAGGCTACGAGCAGTACTTC

v_gene: TRBV18
j_gene: TRBJ2-7
d_gene: TRBD1
abundance: .
CDR3aa: CASFTRGRGNEQYF
CDR3nt: TGTGCCAGCTTCACCCGGGGCAGGGGGAACGAGCAGTACTTC

v_gene: TRBV7-3
j_gene: TRBJ2-1
d_gene: TRBD2
abundance: .
CDR3aa: CASSFSGSYNEQFF
CDR3nt: TGTGCCAGCAGCTTTAGCGGGAGCTACAATGAGCAGTTCTTC

v_gene: TRBV28
j_gene: TRBJ2-7
d_gene: .
abundance: once
CDR3aa: CASSPLSLYEQYF
CDR3nt: TGTGCCAGCAGTCCTCTCTCGTTGTACGAGCAGTACTTC

v_gene: TRBV7-9
j_gene: TRBJ1-1
d_gene: .
abundance: .
CDR3aa: CASSPVFENTEAFF
CDR3nt: TGTGCCAGCAGCCCAGTATTTGAGAACACTGAAGCTTTCTTT

v_gene: TRBV7-9
j_gene: TRBJ2-7
d_gene: TRBD2
abundance: .
CDR3aa: CASSPGGGSYEQYF
CDR3nt: TGTGCCAGCAGCCCTGGCGGGGGGTCCTACGAGCAGTACTTC

v_gene: TRBV10-3
j_gene: TRBJ2-1
d_gene: .
abundance: .
CDR3aa: CAISEKDEQFF
CDR3nt: TGTGCCATCAGTGAGAAGGATGAGCAGTTCTTC

v_gene: TRBV6-5
j_gene: TRBJ2-1
d_gene: TRBD1
abundance: .
CDR3aa: CASSSTGNEQFF
CDR3nt: TGTGCCAGCAGTTCGACAGGGAATGAGCAGTTCTTC

v_gene: TRBV7-9
j_gene: TRBJ2-3
d_gene: .
abundance: .
CDR3aa: CASSIADTQYF
CDR3nt: TGTGCCAGCAGCATTGCAGATACGCAGTATTTT

v_gene: TRBV27
j_gene: TRBJ2-7
d_gene: TRBD1
abundance: .
CDR3aa: CASSMDRSRDSTSSYEQYF
CDR3nt: TGTGCCAGCAGTATGGATAGAAGCCGGGACAGTACGAGCTCCTACGAGCAGTACTTC

v_gene: TRBV27
j_gene: TRBJ2-7
d_gene: .
abundance: .
CDR3aa: CASSLLGSTYEQYF
CDR3nt: TGTGCCAGCAGTTTATTGGGGAGCACCTACGAGCAGTACTTC

v_gene: TRBV19
j_gene: TRBJ1-2
d_gene: TRBD1
abundance: .
CDR3aa: CASSIGQGDFGYTF
CDR3nt: TGTGCCAGTAGTATAGGTCAGGGGGACTTTGGCTACACCTTC

v_gene: TRBV27
j_gene: TRBJ2-7
d_gene: .
abundance: .
CDR3aa: CASRPSQGGAPYEQYF
CDR3nt: TGTGCCAGCAGGCCTTCACAGGGGGGGGCGCCCTACGAGCAGTACTTC

v_gene: TRBV6-1
j_gene: TRBJ2-1
d_gene: .
abundance: .
CDR3aa: CASKGAERTYNEQFF
CDR3nt: TGTGCCAGCAAGGGAGCGGAGCGAACCTACAATGAGCAGTTCTTC

v_gene: TRBV19
j_gene: TRBJ2-7
d_gene: .
abundance: .
CDR3aa: CASRPKAYSYEQYF
CDR3nt: TGTGCCAGTAGGCCCAAGGCGTACTCCTACGAGCAGTACTTC

v_gene: TRBV5-1
j_gene: TRBJ1-1
d_gene: TRBD1
abundance: .
CDR3aa: CASSQGQGVYTEAFF
CDR3nt: TGCGCCAGCAGCCAAGGACAGGGAGTTTACACTGAAGCTTTCTTT

v_gene: TRBV4-2
j_gene: TRBJ2-7
d_gene: TRBD2
abundance: .
CDR3aa: CASSQTTSGNYEQYF
CDR3nt: TGTGCCAGCAGCCAAACGACTAGCGGGAACTACGAGCAGTACTTC

v_gene: TRBV7-3
j_gene: TRBJ2-5
d_gene: .
abundance: .
CDR3aa: CASSLTGSRGETQYF
CDR3nt: TGTGCCAGCAGCTTAACGGGAAGTCGGGGAGAGACCCAGTACTTC

v_gene: TRBV18
j_gene: TRBJ2-7
d_gene: TRBD1
abundance: .
CDR3aa: CASSLLDRGLIYEQYF
CDR3nt: TGTGCCAGCTCACTACTGGACAGGGGGCTTATCTACGAGCAGTACTTC

v_gene: TRBV2
j_gene: TRBJ1-2
d_gene: TRBD1
abundance: .
CDR3aa: CASSEQGPYGYTF
CDR3nt: TGTGCCAGCAGCGAACAGGGGCCCTATGGCTACACCTTC

v_gene: TRBV13
j_gene: TRBJ2-7
d_gene: TRBD1
abundance: .
CDR3aa: CASSLDRDRGSGLIYEQYF
CDR3nt: TGTGCCAGCAGCTTAGACCGGGACAGGGGGTCGGGACTAATCTACGAGCAGTACTTC

v_gene: TRBV7-9
j_gene: TRBJ2-7
d_gene: TRBD1
abundance: .
CDR3aa: CASSDGQGASYEQYF
CDR3nt: TGTGCCAGCAGCGACGGACAGGGGGCTTCCTACGAGCAGTACTTC

v_gene: TRBV28
j_gene: TRBJ2-7
d_gene: .
abundance: .
CDR3aa: CASSLVASYEQYF
CDR3nt: TGTGCCAGCAGTTTGGTGGCGAGCTACGAGCAGTACTTC

v_gene: TRBV27
j_gene: TRBJ2-1
d_gene: .
abundance: once
CDR3aa: CASSFYNEQFF
CDR3nt: TGTGCCAGCAGTTTCTACAATGAGCAGTTCTTC

v_gene: TRBV28
j_gene: TRBJ2-7
d_gene: TRBD2
abundance: .
CDR3aa: CASSFLAGGTYEQYF
CDR3nt: TGTGCCAGCAGTTTCTTAGCGGGAGGAACCTACGAGCAGTACTTC

v_gene: TRBV2
j_gene: TRBJ1-2
d_gene: .
abundance: .
CDR3aa: CASLSGPAYGYTF
CDR3nt: TGTGCCAGCCTTTCTGGGCCGGCCTATGGCTACACCTTC

v_gene: TRBV2
j_gene: TRBJ2-7
d_gene: .
abundance: .
CDR3aa: CASSENGPPTYEQYF
CDR3nt: TGTGCCAGCAGTGAAAACGGGCCCCCAACCTACGAGCAGTACTTC

v_gene: TRBV13
j_gene: TRBJ2-1
d_gene: .
abundance: .
CDR3aa: CASSSHRWHEQFF
CDR3nt: TGTGCCAGCAGCTCCCACAGGTGGCATGAGCAGTTCTTC

v_gene: TRBV27
j_gene: TRBJ2-7
d_gene: TRBD1
abundance: .
CDR3aa: CASRTGGYEQYF
CDR3nt: TGTGCCAGCAGGACAGGGGGTTACGAGCAGTACTTC

v_gene: TRBV27
j_gene: TRBJ1-5
d_gene: TRBD1
abundance: .
CDR3aa: CASSPHRGGSNQPQHF
CDR3nt: TGTGCCAGCAGTCCACACAGGGGCGGTAGCAATCAGCCCCAGCATTTT

v_gene: TRBV5-4
j_gene: TRBJ2-1
d_gene: TRBD2
abundance: .
CDR3aa: CASSSNPSGSRYNEQFF
CDR3nt: TGTGCCAGCAGCTCCAACCCTAGCGGGAGCAGGTACAATGAGCAGTTCTTC

v_gene: TRBV4-1
j_gene: TRBJ2-1
d_gene: TRBD2
abundance: .
CDR3aa: CASSYSGRHYNEQFF
CDR3nt: TGCGCCAGCAGCTATAGCGGGAGGCACTACAATGAGCAGTTCTTC

v_gene: TRBV11-3
j_gene: TRBJ2-1
d_gene: .
abundance: .
CDR3aa: CASSLADGNEQFF
CDR3nt: TGTGCCAGCAGCTTAGCGGACGGCAATGAGCAGTTCTTC

v_gene: TRBV11-3
j_gene: TRBJ2-4
d_gene: TRBD1
abundance: .
CDR3aa: CASSREGGNWIQYF
CDR3nt: TGTGCCAGCTCTCGGGAAGGGGGCAACTGGATTCAGTACTTC

v_gene: TRBV4-3
j_gene: TRBJ1-5
d_gene: .
abundance: .
CDR3aa: CASSQDLEEPQHF
CDR3nt: TGCGCCAGCAGCCAAGATTTAGAAGAGCCCCAGCATTTT

v_gene: TRBV4-1
j_gene: TRBJ2-7
d_gene: .
abundance: .
CDR3aa: CASSYSLSYEQYF
CDR3nt: TGCGCCAGCAGCTATTCCCTCTCCTACGAGCAGTACTTC

v_gene: TRBV18
j_gene: TRBJ1-3
d_gene: .
abundance: .
CDR3aa: CASSREARSGNTIYF
CDR3nt: TGTGCCAGCTCCCGGGAAGCTCGCTCTGGAAACACCATATATTTT

v_gene: TRBV13
j_gene: TRBJ2-1
d_gene: TRBD2
abundance: .
CDR3aa: CASSLSPDGLAGAEQFF
CDR3nt: TGTGCCAGCAGCTTAAGCCCCGACGGACTAGCGGGGGCTGAGCAGTTCTTC

v_gene: TRBV7-2
j_gene: TRBJ2-2
d_gene: TRBD2
abundance: .
CDR3aa: CASSYLNLAGAGELFF
CDR3nt: TGTGCCAGCAGCTACCTCAACCTAGCGGGAGCCGGGGAGCTGTTTTTT

v_gene: TRBV4-3
j_gene: TRBJ2-2
d_gene: .
abundance: .
CDR3aa: CASSQVGGPGELFF
CDR3nt: TGCGCCAGCAGCCAAGTCGGGGGACCCGGGGAGCTGTTTTTT

v_gene: TRBV2
j_gene: TRBJ1-1
d_gene: .
abundance: .
CDR3aa: CASSDPEAFF
CDR3nt: TGTGCCAGCAGTGACCCTGAAGCTTTCTTT

v_gene: TRBV27
j_gene: TRBJ2-3
d_gene: .
abundance: .
CDR3aa: CASSPSLRGHTDTQYF
CDR3nt: TGTGCCAGCAGTCCGAGCCTGCGGGGGCACACAGATACGCAGTATTTT

v_gene: TRBV6-6
j_gene: TRBJ2-7
d_gene: TRBD2
abundance: .
CDR3aa: CASIAGGAYEQYF
CDR3nt: TGTGCCAGCATAGCGGGAGGGGCCTACGAGCAGTACTTC

v_gene: TRBV27
j_gene: TRBJ1-1
d_gene: TRBD1
abundance: .
CDR3aa: CASSLTGGSTEAFF
CDR3nt: TGTGCCAGCAGTTTAACAGGGGGCTCAACTGAAGCTTTCTTT

v_gene: TRBV30
j_gene: TRBJ1-2
d_gene: .
abundance: .
CDR3aa: CAWSDTSYGGYTF
CDR3nt: TGTGCCTGGAGTGACACCAGCTACGGTGGCTACACCTTC